These 6 T cell receptor beta chains were all obtained from the same sample, sequenced in a study of blood T cell repertoires in COVID-19. The data were produced by immunoSEQ multiplex PCR, yet TCRdb's version contains in-frame clones alone and is incomplete. The top ten clones hold 5.5% to 7% of a sample with approximately 190,000 clones, 70% to 90% of them seen once. Sequencing used peripheral blood. These TCRs come from a woman aged 40 to 50 who had recovered from COVID-19.

V and J are TRBV9 and TRBJ1-2; D is ambiguous. Germline CDR1 SGDLS, CDR2 YYNGEE. This CDR3 is built from 13 residues. V lost 4 bases and J lost 2, with 9 bases in between. DNA of the CDR3: TGTGCCAGCAGCTCGGGGAACAACTATGGCTACACCTTC. This encodes CASSSGNNYGYTF. The full variable domain, its missing parts supplied by reference TRBV9 and TRBJ1-2, is DSGVTQTPKHLITATGQRVTLRCSPRSGDLSVYWYQQSLDQGLQFLIQYYNGEERAKGNILERFSAQQFPDLHSELNLSSLELGDSALYFCASSSGNNYGYTFGSGTRLTVV.

This rearrangement joins TRBV28 to TRBJ2-4; D is possibly TRBD1 (6 bases). The germline CDR1 and CDR2 sequences are MDHEN and SYDVKM. The CDR3 contains 14 residues. V lost 6 bases and J lost 1, with 10 bases in between. The CDR3 region is CASRSTGAKNIQYF. In DNA form, the CDR3 reads TGTGCCAGCAGATCTACAGGGGCCAAAAACATTCAGTACTTC. The full variable domain, completed using reference TRBV28 and TRBJ2-4, is DVKVTQSSRYLVKRTGEKVFLECVQDMDHENMFWYRQDPGLGLRLIYFSYDVKMKEKGDIPEGYSVSREKKERFSLILESASTNQTSMYLCASRSTGAKNIQYFGAGTRLSVL.

The chain combines TRBV5-1 with TRBJ1-1; possible D gene TRBD1, 6 bases. Per germline, CDR1 SGHRS and CDR2 YFSETQ. Trimming took off 4 bases at V and 3 bases at J, with 16 bases between the two ends. The CDR3 spans 15 residues. CDR3 protein: CASSIIQGQDTEAFF. The CDR3 nucleotides are TGCGCCAGCAGCATAATACAGGGTCAGGACACTGAAGCTTTCTTT.

This chain uses TRBV5-1 with TRBJ1-6; D uncertain. V dropped 4 bases and J dropped 0 bases, with 8 bases sitting between them. The CDR3 extends over 15 amino acids. Germline V gene sequence: CDR1 SGHRS, CDR2 YFSETQ. Here the CDR3 reads CASSEESSYNSPLHF. For the CDR3, the DNA is TGCGCCAGCAGCGAGGAGAGCTCCTATAATTCACCCCTCCACTTT.

The J gene is TRBJ2-6, the V gene TRBV5-4; 7 bases map to TRBD1. The CDR3 has 17 amino acids. J gave up 2 bases and V 1 base, and 6 bases lay outside the gene matches. In germline, CDR1 is SGHNT, CDR2 YYREEE (reference sequence). The CDR3 bases are TGTGCCAGCAGCTTGTCCAACAGGGGTGCTGGGGCCAACGTCCTGACTTTC. This sequence encodes CASSLSNRGAGANVLTF.

This clone was observed a single time. The rearrangement joins TRBV20-1 to TRBJ2-5; possibly TRBD2 for D (6 bases). Germline V CDR1 and CDR2: DFQATT, SNEGSKA (reference sequence). The V gene lost 3 bases and the J gene lost 4 bases, with 12 bases spanning the gap. The CDR3 spans 13 residues. The chain's CDR3 is CSASQASVETQYF. The CDR3 DNA is TGCAGTGCTAGTCAGGCTAGCGTAGAGACCCAGTACTTC.